This TCR beta chain was sequenced in a study of blood T cell repertoires in COVID-19. This table comes from immunoSEQ multiplex PCR, and its TCRdb copy is limited to in-frame clones, with some not included. The sample includes about 73,000 clones, roughly 80% of them seen just once. Germline V gene lookup returns CDR1 SGHNT and CDR2 YENEEA. Trimming shortened V by 4 bases and J by 8 bases, and 11 bases separated the two germline ends. This CDR3 comprises 13 residues. Sequencing was done on a sample of peripheral blood. The gene calls are TRBV11-3 and TRBJ1-4, with D unresolved. The sequence was obtained from a human donor in a cohort sampled during active COVID-19. CDR3 in amino acids: CASSSPWAEKLFF. The CDR3 bases are TGTGCCAGCAGCTCCCCCTGGGCCGAAAAACTGTTTTTT.